This T cell receptor (beta chain) was documented in a study of blood T cell repertoires in COVID-19. The CDR3 extends over 13 amino acids. The germline CDR1 and CDR2 sequences are SGHKS and YYEKEE (reference sequence). V was trimmed by 5 bases and J by 0 bases, leaving 7 bases between them. Repertoires were generated with immunoSEQ multiplex PCR, while TCRdb's copy carries only in-frame clones and drops some. The table shows under 500,000 clones, with about 85% occurring only once. This chain links TRBV5-5 with TRBJ2-3; D perhaps matches TRBD1 (5 bases). Sequencing was done on a sample of PBMCs or T cells enriched from blood (not recorded which). The receptor's source is a woman aged 18-30 years with acute COVID-19. The CDR3 nucleotides are TGTGCCAGCAGTGACAGCAGCACAGATACGCAGTATTTT. Its translation is CASSDSSTDTQYF.